Listed here is a single T cell receptor (beta chain). The data were obtained in a study of CD8 T cells in Susac syndrome. Random-hexamer reverse transcription was applied to 0.5 to 1 ug RNA. Amplification of TCR beta CDR3 by immunoSEQ multiplex PCR spanned 54 Vbeta and 13 Jbeta. Each CDR3 protein gets one entry after TCRdb re-called the immunoSEQ multiplex PCR reads with MiXCR. In the table there are some 130,000 distinct CDR3 sequences, roughly 94% of which are singletons. Germline V gene lookup returns CDR1 KGHSY and CDR2 FQNENV. V gave up 4 bases and J gave up 9 bases, with 19 bases separating them. This CDR3 has 15 residues. Treatment-naive patients with stable or active relapsing-remitting disease served as multiple sclerosis controls.

The rearrangement uses TRBV16 and TRBJ1-5; maybe TRBD1 (6 bases). Sample: CD4+ T cells from PBMCs. The sequence came from a human donor with multiple sclerosis. The CDR3 nucleotides read TGTGCCAGCAGCCCAATGCCTGGAGGGGGTGGGCCCCAGCATTTT. Translation gives CASSPMPGGGGPQHF.